These T cell receptor beta chains were read from a single sample in a study of blood T cell repertoires in COVID-19. Libraries were prepared by immunoSEQ multiplex PCR; TCRdb keeps only in-frame clonotypes and omits some of them. Found here are 240,000 or so clones, around 87% of them singletons; the top ten hold about 3.1%. The specimen was peripheral blood. These receptors came from a woman aged 25 to 39 who had recovered from COVID-19. Both conserved end residues are part of each CDR3. The order of the fields is V gene, CDR3 length, clone size, J gene, CDR3 protein. Clone size, where shown, is once, few, many, or a class for clones that have expanded.

V: TRBV5-1; length: 15; size: .; J: TRBJ1-3; CDR3: CASSPRDISGNTIYF
V: TRBV4-2; length: 13; size: .; J: TRBJ1-5; CDR3: CASSGQGNQPQHF
V: TRBV9; length: 13; size: .; J: TRBJ2-3; CDR3: CASSGGRADTQYF
V: TRBV6-1; length: 16; size: .; J: TRBJ2-4; CDR3: CASSEGSRGSKNIQYF
V: TRBV4-1; length: 13; size: few; J: TRBJ2-7; CDR3: CATSGTGGNEQYF
V: TRBV19; length: 16; size: few; J: TRBJ2-7; CDR3: CASSIVAGALTYEQYF
V: TRBV11-2; length: 12; size: .; J: TRBJ2-3; CDR3: CASSPHRDTQYF
V: TRBV24-1; length: 14; size: .; J: TRBJ1-5; CDR3: CATSDLIGDQPQHF
V: TRBV6-1; length: 16; size: .; J: TRBJ2-5; CDR3: CASSDVRPSGLGCQYF
V: TRBV30; length: 15; size: .; J: TRBJ1-1; CDR3: CAWSHDRGQFTEAFF
V: TRBV5-6; length: 12; size: .; J: TRBJ2-7; CDR3: CASSYQGYEQYF
V: TRBV18; length: 14; size: .; J: TRBJ2-1; CDR3: CASSNLRGEHEQFF
V: TRBV5-4; length: 15; size: .; J: TRBJ1-3; CDR3: CASSSRQATGNTIYF
V: TRBV13; length: 17; size: .; J: TRBJ1-2; CDR3: CASSLGRGTGVGYGYTF
V: TRBV7-9; length: 17; size: .; J: TRBJ2-7; CDR3: CASSRGVSSGQHYEQYF
V: TRBV5-1; length: 15; size: .; J: TRBJ2-3; CDR3: CASSLTGVNTDTQYF
V: TRBV27; length: 17; size: .; J: TRBJ2-5; CDR3: CASSLPDGTGYQETQYF
V: TRBV5-1; length: 15; size: once; J: TRBJ1-1; CDR3: CASSLGVDRVEEEFF
V: TRBV5-6; length: 16; size: .; J: TRBJ2-5; CDR3: CASSRKGGRSWETQYF
V: TRBV9; length: 16; size: once; J: TRBJ1-2; CDR3: CASSAPHGQGQVGYTF
V: TRBV6-5; length: 15; size: .; J: TRBJ1-5; CDR3: CASSHRDRGNQPQHF
V: TRBV29-1; length: 14; size: .; J: TRBJ1-1; CDR3: CSVTRTAMNTEAFF
V: TRBV11-2; length: 18; size: .; J: TRBJ2-6; CDR3: CASSARTGLSSGANVLTF
V: TRBV7-3; length: 14; size: .; J: TRBJ2-5; CDR3: CASRALTGQETQYF
V: TRBV11-2; length: 17; size: .; J: TRBJ2-5; CDR3: CASSLVHFSGGSGGQYF
V: TRBV2; length: 14; size: .; J: TRBJ2-5; CDR3: CASSGGGAYETQYF
V: TRBV5-1; length: 14; size: .; J: TRBJ2-2; CDR3: CASSLGQGAGELFF
V: TRBV29-1; length: 12; size: .; J: TRBJ1-3; CDR3: CSADRGGNTIYF
V: TRBV5-4; length: 15; size: .; J: TRBJ2-1; CDR3: CASSLAGVGNNEQFF
V: TRBV4-2; length: 14; size: .; J: TRBJ1-3; CDR3: CASSKDRGGNTIYF
V: TRBV7-9; length: 13; size: few; J: TRBJ2-7; CDR3: CAFEVQGRYEQYF
V: TRBV7-9; length: 15; size: .; J: TRBJ1-4; CDR3: CASSTWATTNEKLFF
V: TRBV29-1; length: 14; size: .; J: TRBJ1-2; CDR3: CSVDGTGGAEGYTF
V: TRBV27; length: 12; size: .; J: TRBJ2-7; CDR3: CASSSGLYEQYF
V: TRBV7-2; length: 14; size: .; J: TRBJ2-5; CDR3: CASSLSGGPETQYF
V: TRBV3-1/TRBV3-2; length: 14; size: .; J: TRBJ2-7; CDR3: CASSQGQGWNEQYF
V: TRBV25-1; length: 14; size: .; J: TRBJ1-1; CDR3: CASSEYGYGGAAFF
V: TRBV11-2; length: 16; size: .; J: TRBJ1-1; CDR3: CASSLGVGARVTEAFF
V: TRBV18; length: 16; size: once; J: TRBJ2-1; CDR3: CASSPPRLRGGNEQFF
V: TRBV10-3; length: 16; size: few; J: TRBJ1-1; CDR3: CAIRSEDRFMNTEAFF
V: TRBV7-2; length: 14; size: few; J: TRBJ2-1; CDR3: CASSRRGGWQGQFF